This T cell receptor beta chain was retrieved from a study of shared clonotypes between healthy human individuals. Study findings and constraints: Among donors, the sharing of clonotypes was expected to be influenced by sequencing depth. A few donors showed sharing of 4.5% to 6% of naive CD4 clonotypes.

This clone was picked up a small number of times. Its antigen is unidentified. Data came from immunoSEQ multiplex PCR; TCRdb stores just in-frame clones and leaves some out. The table lists some 630,000 clones, about three quarters of them singletons. Adult donors, all healthy and HIV-negative, had no recent acute infections or vaccinations. V was clipped by 4 bases and J by 2 bases; unmatched bases: 6. Germline V gene lookup returns CDR1 SGHRS and CDR2 YFSETQ. The CDR3 spans 16 residues. The rearrangement uses TRBV5-1 and TRBJ2-7; 13 bases are shared with TRBD2. Input material: memory CD4+ T cells sorted from blood. The subset here: CD45RA-negative fraction. The TCR comes from a woman aged 30 to 39 in good health. CDR3 nucleotide sequence: TGCGCCAGCAGCCAGACTAGCGGGAGGCTCGCCTACGAGCAGTACTTC. Protein sequence: CASSQTSGRLAYEQYF. The variable domain in full, with the rest retrieved from reference TRBV5-1 and TRBJ2-7, is KAGVTQTPRYLIKTRGQQVTLSCSPISGHRSVSWYQQTPGQGLQFLFEYFSETQRNKGNFPGRFSGRQFSNSRSEMNVSTLELGDSALYLCASSQTSGRLAYEQYFGPGTRLTVT.